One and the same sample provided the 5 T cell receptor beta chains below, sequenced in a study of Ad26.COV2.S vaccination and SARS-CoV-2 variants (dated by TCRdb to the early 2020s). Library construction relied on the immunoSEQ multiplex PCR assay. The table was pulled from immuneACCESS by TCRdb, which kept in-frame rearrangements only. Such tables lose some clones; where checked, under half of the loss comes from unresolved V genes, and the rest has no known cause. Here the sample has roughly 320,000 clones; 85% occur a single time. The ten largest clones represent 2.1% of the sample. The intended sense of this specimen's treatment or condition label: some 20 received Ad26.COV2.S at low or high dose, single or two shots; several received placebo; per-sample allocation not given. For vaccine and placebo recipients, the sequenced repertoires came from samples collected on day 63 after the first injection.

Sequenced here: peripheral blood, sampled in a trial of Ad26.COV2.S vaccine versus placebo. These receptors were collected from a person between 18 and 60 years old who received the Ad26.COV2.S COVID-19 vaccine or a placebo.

The CDR3 DNA reads TGTGCCACCAGCAGCTCCCCGAGGGACATTCAGTACTTC. Its translation: CATSSSPRDIQYF. The chain has TRBV15 and TRBJ2-4; possibly TRBD2 for D (5 bases). The CDR3 runs to 13 residues. Germline values: CDR1 LNHNV, CDR2 YYDKDF (reference sequence). V lost 3 bases and J 8 bases, leaving 11 bases between the germline ends.

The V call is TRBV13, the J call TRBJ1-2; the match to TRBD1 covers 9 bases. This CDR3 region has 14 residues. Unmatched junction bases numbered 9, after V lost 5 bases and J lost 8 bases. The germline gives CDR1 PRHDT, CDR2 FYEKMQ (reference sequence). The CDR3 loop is CASSITGGLRGYTF. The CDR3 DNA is TGTGCCAGCAGCATAACAGGGGGCCTAAGGGGCTACACCTTC.

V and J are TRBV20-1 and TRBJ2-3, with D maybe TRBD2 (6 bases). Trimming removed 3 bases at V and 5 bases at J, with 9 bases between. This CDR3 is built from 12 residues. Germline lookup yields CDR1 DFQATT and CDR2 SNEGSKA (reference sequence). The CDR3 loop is CSASLEGDTQYF. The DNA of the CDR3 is TGCAGTGCTAGTTTGGAGGGAGATACGCAGTATTTT.

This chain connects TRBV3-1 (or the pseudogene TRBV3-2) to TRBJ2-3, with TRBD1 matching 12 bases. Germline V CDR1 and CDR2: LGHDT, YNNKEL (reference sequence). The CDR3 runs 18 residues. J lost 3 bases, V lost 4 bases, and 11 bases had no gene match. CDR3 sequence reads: CASSPGRDRGRGTDTQYF. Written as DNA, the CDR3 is TGTGCCAGCAGCCCAGGGCGGGACAGGGGGCGCGGAACAGATACGCAGTATTTT.

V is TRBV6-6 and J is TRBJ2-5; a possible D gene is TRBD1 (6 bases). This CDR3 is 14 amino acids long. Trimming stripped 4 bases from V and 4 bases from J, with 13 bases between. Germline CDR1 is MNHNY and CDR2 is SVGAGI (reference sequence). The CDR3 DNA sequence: TGTGCCAGCAGTTTTCCGGGACAAAGAGAGACCCAGTACTTC. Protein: CASSFPGQRETQYF.